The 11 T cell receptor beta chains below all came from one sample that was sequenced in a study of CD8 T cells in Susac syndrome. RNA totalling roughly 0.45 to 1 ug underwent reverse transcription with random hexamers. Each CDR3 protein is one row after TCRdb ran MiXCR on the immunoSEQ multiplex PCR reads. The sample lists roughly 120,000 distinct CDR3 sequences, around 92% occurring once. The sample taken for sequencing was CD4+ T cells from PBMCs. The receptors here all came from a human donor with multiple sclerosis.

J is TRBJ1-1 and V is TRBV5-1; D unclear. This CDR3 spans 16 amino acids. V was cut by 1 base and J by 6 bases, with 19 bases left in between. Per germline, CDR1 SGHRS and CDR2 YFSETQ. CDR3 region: CASSLFFDPRVSEAFF. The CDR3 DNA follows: TGCGCCAGCAGCTTGTTTTTTGACCCGAGGGTTTCTGAAGCTTTCTTT.

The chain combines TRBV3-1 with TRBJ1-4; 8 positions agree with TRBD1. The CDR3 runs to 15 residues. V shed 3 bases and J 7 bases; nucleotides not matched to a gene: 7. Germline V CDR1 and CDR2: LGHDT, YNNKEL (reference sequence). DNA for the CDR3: TGTGCCAGCAGCCAGACAACAGGGGGGTTTGAAAAACTGTTTTTT. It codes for CASSQTTGGFEKLFF.

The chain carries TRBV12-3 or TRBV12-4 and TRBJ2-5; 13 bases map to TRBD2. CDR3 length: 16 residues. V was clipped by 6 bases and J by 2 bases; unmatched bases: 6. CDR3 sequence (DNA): TGTGCCAGCAGCCGAGGACTAGCGGGGGTGCAAGAGACCCAGTACTTC. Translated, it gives CASSRGLAGVQETQYF.

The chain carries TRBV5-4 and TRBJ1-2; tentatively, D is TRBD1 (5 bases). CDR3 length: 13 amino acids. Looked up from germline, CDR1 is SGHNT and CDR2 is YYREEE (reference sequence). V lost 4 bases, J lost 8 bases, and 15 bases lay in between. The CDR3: CASSPAQGEGYTF. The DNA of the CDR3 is TGTGCCAGCAGCCCAGCCCAGGGTGAAGGCTACACCTTC.

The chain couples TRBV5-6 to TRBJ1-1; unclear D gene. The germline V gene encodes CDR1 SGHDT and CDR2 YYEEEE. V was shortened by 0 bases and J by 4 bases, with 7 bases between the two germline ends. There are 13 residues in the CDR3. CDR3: CASSLADLTEAFF. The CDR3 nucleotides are TGTGCCAGCAGCTTGGCGGACCTCACTGAAGCTTTCTTT.

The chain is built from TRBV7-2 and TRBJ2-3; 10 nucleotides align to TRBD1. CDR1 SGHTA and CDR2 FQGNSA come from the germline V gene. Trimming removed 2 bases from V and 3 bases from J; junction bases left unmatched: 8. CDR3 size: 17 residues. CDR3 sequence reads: CASSLRIWTGGTDTQYF. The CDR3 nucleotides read TGTGCCAGCAGCTTACGGATTTGGACAGGGGGGACAGATACGCAGTATTTT. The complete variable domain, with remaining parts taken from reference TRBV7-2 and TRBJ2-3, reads GAGVSQSPSNKVTEKGKDVELRCDPISGHTALYWYRQSLGQGLEFLIYFQGNSAPDKSGLPSDRFSAERTGGSVSTLTIQRTQQEDSAVYLCASSLRIWTGGTDTQYFGPGTRLTVL.

The DNA for the CDR3 is TGCAGCGTCTCGGACTTGGTCCACGAGCAGTACTTC. Translation: CSVSDLVHEQYF. J is TRBJ2-7 and V is TRBV29-1; tentative D call: TRBD2 (5 bases). The CDR3 contains 12 residues. V gave up 6 bases and J gave up 5 bases, with 14 bases separating them. CDR1 is SQVTM and CDR2 is ANQGSEA in the germline V gene.

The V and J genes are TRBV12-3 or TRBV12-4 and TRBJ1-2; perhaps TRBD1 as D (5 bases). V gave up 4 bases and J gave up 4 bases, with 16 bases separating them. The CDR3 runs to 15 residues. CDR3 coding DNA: TGTGCCAGCAGTTACCCCGCCAGGGATCCCTATGGCTACACCTTC. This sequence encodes CASSYPARDPYGYTF.

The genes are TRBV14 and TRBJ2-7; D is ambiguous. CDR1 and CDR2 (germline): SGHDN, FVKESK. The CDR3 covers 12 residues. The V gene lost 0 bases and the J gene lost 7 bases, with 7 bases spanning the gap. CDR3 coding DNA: TGTGCCAGCAGCCAAGACAGCCGGGAGCAGTACTTC. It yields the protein CASSQDSREQYF.

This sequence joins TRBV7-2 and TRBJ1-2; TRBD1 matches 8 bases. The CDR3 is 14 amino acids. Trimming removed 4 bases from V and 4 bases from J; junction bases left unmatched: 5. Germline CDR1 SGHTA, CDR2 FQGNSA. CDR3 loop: CASSWDRTVYGYTF. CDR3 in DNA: TGTGCCAGCAGCTGGGACAGGACTGTCTATGGCTACACCTTC.

The CDR3: CASSLDLYEQYF. CDR3 nucleotides: TGCGCCAGCAGCTTGGATCTCTACGAGCAGTACTTC. This chain joins TRBV5-1 and TRBJ2-7; D not certain. The CDR3 loop spans 12 amino acids. Looked up from germline, CDR1 is SGHRS and CDR2 is YFSETQ. Trimming shortened V by 0 bases and J by 3 bases, and 4 bases separated the two germline ends. Full variable domain (missing parts from reference TRBV5-1 and TRBJ2-7): KAGVTQTPRYLIKTRGQQVTLSCSPISGHRSVSWYQQTPGQGLQFLFEYFSETQRNKGNFPGRFSGRQFSNSRSEMNVSTLELGDSALYLCASSLDLYEQYFGPGTRLTVT.